One TCR beta chain is described in this entry. Its antigen is not known. The repertoire was sequenced with immunoSEQ multiplex PCR; TCRdb's copy has only in-frame clones and lacks some. The sample lists about 1 million clones; roughly 74% were seen once. This entry belongs to a study of shared clonotypes between healthy human individuals. Study outcomes and limitations: Non-shared clonotypes had lower generation probabilities than clonotypes shared by all four sorted-subset donors.

The junction had 5 bases not matched to a gene; V was cut back by 3 bases and J by 4 bases. This CDR3 is built from 15 residues. From germline, CDR1 is MNHEY and CDR2 SMNVEV (reference sequence). The sequence derives from a man aged 18-30 years in good health. Some clones in this sample may be carry-over from other donors' samples. Input material: memory CD4+ T cells from PBMCs. Subset in this sample: CD45RA-negative fraction. The rearrangement uses TRBV27 and TRBJ2-1; TRBD2 matches 8 bases. The CDR3 here is CASSLKRGYYNEQFF. DNA for the CDR3: TGTGCCAGCAGTTTGAAGCGGGGGTATTACAATGAGCAGTTCTTC.